One and the same sample provided the 2 T cell receptor beta chains below, sequenced in a study of blood T cell repertoires in COVID-19. Assay used: immunoSEQ multiplex PCR; TCRdb lists only in-frame clones, some missing. The repertoire has under 350,000 clones, roughly 89% of them found once; the top ten carry approximately 4.2%. What was sequenced was peripheral blood. These receptors came from a man aged 40-50 years with acute or convalescent COVID-19.

This clone occurred once. CDR3 bases: TGTGCCAGCAGCGTAGCCTTTTTAGATACGCAGTATTTT. Protein sequence: CASSVAFLDTQYF. The chain has TRBV9 and TRBJ2-3; D not certain. Germline CDR1 SGDLS, CDR2 YYNGEE. V shed 0 bases and J shed 5 bases, with 7 bases lying between them. The CDR3 is 13 amino acids.

This clone was observed once. The genes are TRBV5-1 and TRBJ2-1; perhaps TRBD1 as D (5 bases). CDR1 and CDR2 from the germline V gene are SGHRS and YFSETQ. Trimming removed 2 bases at V and 0 bases at J, with 18 bases between. The CDR3 consists of 18 residues. The CDR3 here is CASSLLYRQASSYNEQFF. The CDR3 DNA reads TGCGCCAGCAGCTTATTGTACAGGCAAGCAAGCTCCTACAATGAGCAGTTCTTC. Full variable domain (rest looked up from reference TRBV5-1 and TRBJ2-1): KAGVTQTPRYLIKTRGQQVTLSCSPISGHRSVSWYQQTPGQGLQFLFEYFSETQRNKGNFPGRFSGRQFSNSRSEMNVSTLELGDSALYLCASSLLYRQASSYNEQFFGPGTRLTVL.